The 12 T cell receptor beta chains reported below all come from one sample, sequenced in a study of T cell changes during pregnancy in multiple sclerosis. Here immunoSEQ multiplex PCR was the method, and the copy in TCRdb shows in-frame clones only, minus some. This table holds about 98,000 clones, about 91% found once. Sequences were derived from peripheral blood, sampled after pregnancy. These TCRs come from a female donor in good health, enrolled as a control in a pregnancy study.

The chain couples TRBV12-5 to TRBJ1-1; unclear D gene. This CDR3 is 14 amino acids long. Germline CDR1 LGHNT, CDR2 FRNRAP. Trimming removed 0 bases at V and 8 bases at J, with 13 bases between. The CDR3 region has the DNA TGTGCTAGTGGTTTGGTACGCCAGGCCTTAGAAGCTTTCTTT. This codes for CASGLVRQALEAFF.

The V gene is TRBV27, the J gene TRBJ2-3, with 11 bases that match TRBD2. Trimming at V came to 8 bases and at J to 0 bases, leaving 19 bases not matched to a gene. Germline V gene sequence: CDR1 MNHEY, CDR2 SMNVEV (reference sequence). CDR3 length equals 20 residues. The CDR3 sequence is CASHRTGDPRTSGSTDTQYF. DNA for the CDR3: TGTGCCAGCCATAGGACAGGGGACCCTCGGACTAGCGGGAGCACAGATACGCAGTATTTT.

The rearrangement links TRBV7-8 to TRBJ1-4; 12 bases match TRBD1. Unmatched junction bases numbered 3, after V lost 5 bases and J lost 8 bases. This CDR3 comprises 14 residues. The germline CDR1 and CDR2 sequences are SGHVS and FQNEAQ. CDR3 sequence reads: CASSLGQGAEKLFF. The DNA of the CDR3 is TGTGCCAGCAGCCTGGGACAGGGGGCCGAAAAACTGTTTTTT.

V and J are TRBV10-1 and TRBJ2-1; D is ambiguous. V was clipped by 3 bases and J by 7 bases, with 10 bases between them. The CDR3 loop spans 13 amino acids. CDR1 is WNHNN, CDR2 SYGVQD, per germline (reference sequence). The CDR3 is CASSENSPNEQFF. In nucleotides, the CDR3 is TGCGCCAGCAGTGAAAACAGCCCAAATGAGCAGTTCTTC.

This clone has a single count. The genes are TRBV4-1 and TRBJ2-3; D might be TRBD2 (5 bases). The CDR3 sequence is 15 residues long. V was shortened by 0 bases and J by 11 bases, with 18 bases between the two germline ends. Germline V lookup: CDR1 MGHRA, CDR2 YSYEKL. CDR3 sequence (DNA): TGCGCCAGCAGCCAAGACCCGGGATCGGGTGGGAGGCAGTATTTT. Its translation: CASSQDPGSGGRQYF.

The chain uses TRBV6-1 and TRBJ1-5, with a weak D call TRBD1 (5 bases). Germline V CDR1 and CDR2: MNHNS, SASEGT. The CDR3 spans 15 residues. V was shortened by 1 base and J by 7 bases, with 14 bases between the two germline ends. The CDR3 nucleotides are TGTGCCAGCAGTGAAGGTGGCGGGGCTCGGCAGCCCCAGCATTTT. The encoded protein is CASSEGGGARQPQHF.

This clone has a handful of counts. Relative to the germline gene, one junction end is altered; a read error may explain this. The chain couples TRBV19 to TRBJ2-1; no firm D call. The V gene's germline CDR1 is LNHDA and CDR2 SQIVND (reference sequence). The CDR3 sequence is 16 residues long. Here the CDR3 DNA reads TGTGCCAGTAGTATAGTGGGCAGTTCACCCTACAGTGAGCAGTTCTTC. Protein: CASSIVGSSPYSEQFF.

The CDR3 region has the DNA TGTGCCAGCAGTTACGGGGACAGGGGTGATGAGCAGTACTTC. Translation gives CASSYGDRGDEQYF. The V and J genes are TRBV6-5 and TRBJ2-7; 10 positions match TRBD1. With V trimmed by 2 bases and J by 7 bases, 5 bases remained unmatched. Germline loops: CDR1 MNHEY, CDR2 SVGAGI. The CDR3 extends over 14 amino acids.

The V gene is TRBV19, the J gene TRBJ1-1; 8 bases map to TRBD1. This CDR3 is built from 13 residues. V was clipped by 5 bases and J by 10 bases; unmatched bases: 9. Germline V gene lookup returns CDR1 LNHDA and CDR2 SQIVND (reference sequence). CDR3 DNA sequence: TGTGCCAGTAGTCCAGGGGGCGGCGTTGGAGCTTTCTTT. Amino acid sequence: CASSPGGGVGAFF. The whole variable domain, filled in from reference TRBV19 and TRBJ1-1, reads DGGITQSPKYLFRKEGQNVTLSCEQNLNHDAMYWYRQDPGQGLRLIYYSQIVNDFQKGDIAEGYSVSREKKESFPLTVTSAQKNPTAFYLCASSPGGGVGAFFGQGTRLTVV.

J is TRBJ1-1 and V is TRBV5-1; 8 nucleotides agree with TRBD1. V shed 8 bases, J shed 4 bases, and the junction held 7 bases outside the gene matches. The CDR3 has 13 residues. The germline gives CDR1 SGHRS, CDR2 YFSETQ. Written as DNA, the CDR3 is TGCGCCAGTACAGAAACAGGGGGCACTGAAGCTTTCTTT. The encoded protein is CASTETGGTEAFF.

The gene calls are TRBV27 and TRBJ2-3; no firm D call. From germline, CDR1 is MNHEY and CDR2 SMNVEV (reference sequence). The CDR3 spans 13 residues. V was cut by 3 bases and J by 6 bases, with 10 bases left in between. The CDR3 nucleotides read TGTGCCAGCAGTTTTTTCGTTCGGGATACGCAGTATTTT. This codes for CASSFFVRDTQYF.

About this clone: A read error may account for a junction end that differs from germline. V gene TRBV6-5 combines with J gene TRBJ2-7, with 8 bases identical to TRBD1. This CDR3 is 16 amino acids long. The germline V gene encodes CDR1 MNHEY and CDR2 SVGAGI. In DNA, the CDR3 is TGTGCCAGCAGTTACCGAGGGCAGGGGGCATCCTACGGGCAGTACTTC. Its translation: CASSYRGQGASYGQYF.